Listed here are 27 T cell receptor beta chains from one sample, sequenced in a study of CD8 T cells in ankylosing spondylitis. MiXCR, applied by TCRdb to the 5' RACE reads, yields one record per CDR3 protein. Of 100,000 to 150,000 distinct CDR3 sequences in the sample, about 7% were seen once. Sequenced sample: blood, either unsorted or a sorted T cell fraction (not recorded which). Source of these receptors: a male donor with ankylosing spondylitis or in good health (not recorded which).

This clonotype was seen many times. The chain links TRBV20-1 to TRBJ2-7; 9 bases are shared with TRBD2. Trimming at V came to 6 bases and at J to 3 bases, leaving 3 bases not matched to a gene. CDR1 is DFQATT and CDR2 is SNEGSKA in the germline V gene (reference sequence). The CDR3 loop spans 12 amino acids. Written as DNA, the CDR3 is TGCAGTGCCAGACTAGCGGACTACGAGCAGTACTTC. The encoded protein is CSARLADYEQYF.

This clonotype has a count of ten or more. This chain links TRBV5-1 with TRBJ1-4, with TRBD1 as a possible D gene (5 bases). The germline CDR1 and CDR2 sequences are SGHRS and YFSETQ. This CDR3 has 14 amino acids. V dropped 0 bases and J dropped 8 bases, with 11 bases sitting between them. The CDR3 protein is CASSLDAGTEKLFF. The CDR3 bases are TGCGCCAGCAGCTTGGATGCAGGGACGGAAAAACTGTTTTTT.

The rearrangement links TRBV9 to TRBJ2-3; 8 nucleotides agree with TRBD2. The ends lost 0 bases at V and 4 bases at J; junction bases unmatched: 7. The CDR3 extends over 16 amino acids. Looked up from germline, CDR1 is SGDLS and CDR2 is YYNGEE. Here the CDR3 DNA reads TGTGCCAGCAGCGTAGCCGGGGGGGCCTTTGCAGATACGCAGTATTTT. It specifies CASSVAGGAFADTQYF.

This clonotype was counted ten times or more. The CDR3 is CASSLVSNQETQYF. The CDR3 coding sequence is TGCGCCAGCAGCTTGGTATCAAACCAAGAGACCCAGTACTTC. This chain uses TRBV5-1 with TRBJ2-5; no definite D call. V lost 0 bases and J 0 bases, leaving 6 bases between the germline ends. Germline V gene lookup returns CDR1 SGHRS and CDR2 YFSETQ. This CDR3 contains 14 residues.

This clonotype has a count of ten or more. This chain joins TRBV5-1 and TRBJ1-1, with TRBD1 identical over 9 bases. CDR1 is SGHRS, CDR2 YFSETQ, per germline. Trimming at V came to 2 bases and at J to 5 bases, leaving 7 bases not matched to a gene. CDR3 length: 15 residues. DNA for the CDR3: TGCGCCAGCAGCTTAACAGGGGGCGCTTGGACTGAAGCTTTCTTT. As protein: CASSLTGGAWTEAFF. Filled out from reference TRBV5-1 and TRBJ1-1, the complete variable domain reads KAGVTQTPRYLIKTRGQQVTLSCSPISGHRSVSWYQQTPGQGLQFLFEYFSETQRNKGNFPGRFSGRQFSNSRSEMNVSTLELGDSALYLCASSLTGGAWTEAFFGQGTRLTVV.

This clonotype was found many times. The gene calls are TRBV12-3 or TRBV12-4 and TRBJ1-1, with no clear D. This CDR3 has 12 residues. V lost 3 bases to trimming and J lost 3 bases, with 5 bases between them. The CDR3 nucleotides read TGTGCCAGCAGTTTTGCCTACACTGAAGCTTTCTTT. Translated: CASSFAYTEAFF.

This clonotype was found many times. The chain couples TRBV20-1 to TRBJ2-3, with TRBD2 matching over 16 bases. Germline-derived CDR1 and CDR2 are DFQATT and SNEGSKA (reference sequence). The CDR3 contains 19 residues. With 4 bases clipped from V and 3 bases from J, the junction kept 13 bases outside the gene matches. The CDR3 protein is CSAIRGLAGGKAWTDTQYF. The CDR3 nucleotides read TGCAGTGCTATCCGGGGACTAGCGGGAGGGAAGGCTTGGACAGATACGCAGTATTTT.

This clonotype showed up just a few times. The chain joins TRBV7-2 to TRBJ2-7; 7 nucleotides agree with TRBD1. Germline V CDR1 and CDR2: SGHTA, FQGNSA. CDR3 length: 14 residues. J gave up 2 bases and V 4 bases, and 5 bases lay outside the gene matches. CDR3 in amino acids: CASSSGQATYEQYF. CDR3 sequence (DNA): TGTGCCAGCAGCTCAGGACAGGCCACCTACGAGCAGTACTTC.

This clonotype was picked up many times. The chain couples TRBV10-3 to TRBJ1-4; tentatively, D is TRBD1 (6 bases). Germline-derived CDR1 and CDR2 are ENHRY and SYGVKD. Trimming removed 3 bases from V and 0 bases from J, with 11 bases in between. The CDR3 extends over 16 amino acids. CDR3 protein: CAISDSKGATNEKLFF. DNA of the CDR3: TGTGCCATCAGTGATTCCAAGGGGGCAACTAATGAAAAACTGTTTTTT.

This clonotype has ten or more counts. The CDR3, as DNA: TGTGCCAGCAGCCCCCGAGGCGCTGCCGGGTTCACAGATACGCAGTATTTT. Translation: CASSPRGAAGFTDTQYF. J is TRBJ2-3 and V is TRBV7-3; D remains unclear. Germline assignment: CDR1 SGHTA and CDR2 FQGTGA. V lost 5 bases to trimming and J lost 2 bases, with 20 bases between them. The CDR3 is 17 residues long. The full variable domain, completed using reference TRBV7-3 and TRBJ2-3, is GAGVSQTPSNKVTEKGKYVELRCDPISGHTALYWYRQSLGQGPEFLIYFQGTGAADDSGLPNDRFFAVRPEGSVSTLKIQRTERGDSAVYLCASSPRGAAGFTDTQYFGPGTRLTVL.

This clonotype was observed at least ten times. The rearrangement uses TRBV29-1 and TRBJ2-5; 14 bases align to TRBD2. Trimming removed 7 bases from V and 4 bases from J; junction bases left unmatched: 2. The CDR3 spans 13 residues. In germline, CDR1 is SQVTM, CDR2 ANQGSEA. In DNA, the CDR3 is TGCAGCGCTGGGACTAGCGGGAGAGAGACCCAGTACTTC. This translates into CSAGTSGRETQYF. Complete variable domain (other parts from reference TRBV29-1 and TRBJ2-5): SAVISQKPSRDICQRGTSLTIQCQVDSQVTMMFWYRQQPGQSLTLIATANQGSEATYESGFVIDKFPISRPNLTFSTLTVSNMSPEDSSIYLCSAGTSGRETQYFGPGTRLLVL.

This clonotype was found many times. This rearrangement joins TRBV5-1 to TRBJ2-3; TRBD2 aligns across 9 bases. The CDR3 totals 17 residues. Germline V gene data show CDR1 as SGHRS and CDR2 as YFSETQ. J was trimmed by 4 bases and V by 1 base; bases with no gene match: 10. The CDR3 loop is CASSLTTSGKGADTQYF. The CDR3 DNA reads TGCGCCAGCAGCTTGACGACTAGCGGAAAGGGGGCAGATACGCAGTATTTT.

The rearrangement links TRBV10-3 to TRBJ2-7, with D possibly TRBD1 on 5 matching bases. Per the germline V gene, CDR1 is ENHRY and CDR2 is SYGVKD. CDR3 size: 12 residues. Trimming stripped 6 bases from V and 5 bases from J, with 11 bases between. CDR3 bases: TGTGCCATCAGGCAGGGTTACGACGAGCAGTACTTC. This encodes CAIRQGYDEQYF.

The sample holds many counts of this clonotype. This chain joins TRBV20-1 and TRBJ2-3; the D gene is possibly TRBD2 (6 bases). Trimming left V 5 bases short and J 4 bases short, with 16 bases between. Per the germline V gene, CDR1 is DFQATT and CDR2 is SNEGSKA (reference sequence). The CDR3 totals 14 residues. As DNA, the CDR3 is TGCAGTGCTTCATACGGGAGAGGGTCAGATACGCAGTATTTT. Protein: CSASYGRGSDTQYF.

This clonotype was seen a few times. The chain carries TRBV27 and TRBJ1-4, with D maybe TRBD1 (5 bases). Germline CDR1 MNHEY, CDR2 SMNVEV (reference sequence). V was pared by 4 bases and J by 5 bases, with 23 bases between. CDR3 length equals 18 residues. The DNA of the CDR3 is TGTGCCAGCAGTTCGCCGACAAGGCAGAGGAAGGGGAATGAAAAACTGTTTTTT. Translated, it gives CASSSPTRQRKGNEKLFF.

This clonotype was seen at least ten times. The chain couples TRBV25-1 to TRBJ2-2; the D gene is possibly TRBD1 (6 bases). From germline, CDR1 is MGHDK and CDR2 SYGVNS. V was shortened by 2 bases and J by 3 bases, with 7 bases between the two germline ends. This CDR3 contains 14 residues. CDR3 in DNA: TGTGCCAGCAGTGAAGGGGGCGACACCGGGGAGCTGTTTTTT. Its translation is CASSEGGDTGELFF.

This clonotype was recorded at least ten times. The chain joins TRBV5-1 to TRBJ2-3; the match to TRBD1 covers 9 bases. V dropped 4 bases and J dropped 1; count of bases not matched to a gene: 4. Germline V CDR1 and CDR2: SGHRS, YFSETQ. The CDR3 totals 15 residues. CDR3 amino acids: CASSLRTGGTDTQYF. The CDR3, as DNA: TGCGCCAGCAGCCTCCGGACAGGGGGCACAGATACGCAGTATTTT.

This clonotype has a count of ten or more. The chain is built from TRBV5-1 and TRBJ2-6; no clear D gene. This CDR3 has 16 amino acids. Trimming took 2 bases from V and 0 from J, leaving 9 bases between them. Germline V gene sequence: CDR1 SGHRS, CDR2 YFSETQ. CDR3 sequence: CASSLVRYSGANVLTF. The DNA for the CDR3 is TGCGCCAGCAGCTTAGTACGGTACTCTGGGGCCAACGTCCTGACTTTC.

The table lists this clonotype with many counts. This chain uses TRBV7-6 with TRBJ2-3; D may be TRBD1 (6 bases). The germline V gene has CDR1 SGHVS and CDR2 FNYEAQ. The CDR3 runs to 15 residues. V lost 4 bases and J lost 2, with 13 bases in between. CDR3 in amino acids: CASSSLRTDTDTQYF. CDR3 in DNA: TGTGCCAGCAGCTCCCTGCGGACAGACACAGATACGCAGTATTTT.

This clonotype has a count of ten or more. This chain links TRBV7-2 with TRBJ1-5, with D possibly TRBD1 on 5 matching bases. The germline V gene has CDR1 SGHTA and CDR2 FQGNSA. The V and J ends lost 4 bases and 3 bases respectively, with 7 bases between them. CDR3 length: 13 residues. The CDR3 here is CASSSDNNQPQHF. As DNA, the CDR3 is TGTGCCAGCAGCTCGGACAACAATCAGCCCCAGCATTTT.

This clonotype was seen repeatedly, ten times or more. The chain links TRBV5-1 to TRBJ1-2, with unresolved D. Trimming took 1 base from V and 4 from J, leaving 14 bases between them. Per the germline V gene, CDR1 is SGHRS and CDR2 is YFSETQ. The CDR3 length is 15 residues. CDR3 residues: CASSLWSGTSYGYTF. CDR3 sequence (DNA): TGCGCCAGCAGCTTGTGGTCAGGCACCTCCTATGGCTACACCTTC. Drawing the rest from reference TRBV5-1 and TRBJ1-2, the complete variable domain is KAGVTQTPRYLIKTRGQQVTLSCSPISGHRSVSWYQQTPGQGLQFLFEYFSETQRNKGNFPGRFSGRQFSNSRSEMNVSTLELGDSALYLCASSLWSGTSYGYTFGSGTRLTVV.

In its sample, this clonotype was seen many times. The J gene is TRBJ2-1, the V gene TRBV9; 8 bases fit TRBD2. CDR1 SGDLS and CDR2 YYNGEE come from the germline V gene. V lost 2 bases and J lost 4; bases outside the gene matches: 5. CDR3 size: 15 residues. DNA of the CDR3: TGTGCCAGCAGCGTCTTAGCGGGGCCTTACAATGAGCAGTTCTTC. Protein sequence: CASSVLAGPYNEQFF.

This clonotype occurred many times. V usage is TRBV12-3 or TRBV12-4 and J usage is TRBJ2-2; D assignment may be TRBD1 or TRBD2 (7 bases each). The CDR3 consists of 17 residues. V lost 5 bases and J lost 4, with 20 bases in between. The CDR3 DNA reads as TGTGCCAGCAGTCTCACTCAGGGGGGGCTAGGCACCGGGGAGCTGTTTTTT. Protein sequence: CASSLTQGGLGTGELFF.

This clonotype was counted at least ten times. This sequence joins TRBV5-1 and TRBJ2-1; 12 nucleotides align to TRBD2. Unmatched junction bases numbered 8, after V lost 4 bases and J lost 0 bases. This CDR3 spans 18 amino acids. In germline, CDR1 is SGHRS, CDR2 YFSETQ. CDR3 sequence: CASSTTSGSLSSYNEQFF. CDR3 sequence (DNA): TGCGCCAGCAGCACGACTAGCGGGAGTTTAAGCTCCTACAATGAGCAGTTCTTC.

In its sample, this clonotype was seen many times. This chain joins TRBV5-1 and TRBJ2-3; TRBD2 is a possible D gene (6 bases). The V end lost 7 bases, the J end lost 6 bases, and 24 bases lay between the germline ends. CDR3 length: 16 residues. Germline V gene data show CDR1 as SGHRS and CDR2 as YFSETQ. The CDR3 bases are TGCGCCAGCCGCGGGGCAGCCTGGGGTCTTGGGGATACGCAGTATTTT. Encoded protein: CASRGAAWGLGDTQYF. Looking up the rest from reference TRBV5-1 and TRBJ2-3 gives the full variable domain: KAGVTQTPRYLIKTRGQQVTLSCSPISGHRSVSWYQQTPGQGLQFLFEYFSETQRNKGNFPGRFSGRQFSNSRSEMNVSTLELGDSALYLCASRGAAWGLGDTQYFGPGTRLTVL.

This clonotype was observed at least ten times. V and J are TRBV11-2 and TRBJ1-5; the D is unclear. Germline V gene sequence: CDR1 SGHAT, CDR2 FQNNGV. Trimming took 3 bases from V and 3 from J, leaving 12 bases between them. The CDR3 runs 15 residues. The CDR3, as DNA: TGTGCCAGCAGCTTGTCCGACGGCCACAATCAGCCCCAGCATTTT. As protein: CASSLSDGHNQPQHF.

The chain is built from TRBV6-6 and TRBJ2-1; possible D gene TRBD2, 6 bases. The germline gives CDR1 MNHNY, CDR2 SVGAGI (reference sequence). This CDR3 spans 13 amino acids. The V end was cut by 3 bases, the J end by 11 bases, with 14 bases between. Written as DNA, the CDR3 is TGTGCCAGCAGTTATAATTGGGGGGAAAAGCAGTTCTTC. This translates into CASSYNWGEKQFF.